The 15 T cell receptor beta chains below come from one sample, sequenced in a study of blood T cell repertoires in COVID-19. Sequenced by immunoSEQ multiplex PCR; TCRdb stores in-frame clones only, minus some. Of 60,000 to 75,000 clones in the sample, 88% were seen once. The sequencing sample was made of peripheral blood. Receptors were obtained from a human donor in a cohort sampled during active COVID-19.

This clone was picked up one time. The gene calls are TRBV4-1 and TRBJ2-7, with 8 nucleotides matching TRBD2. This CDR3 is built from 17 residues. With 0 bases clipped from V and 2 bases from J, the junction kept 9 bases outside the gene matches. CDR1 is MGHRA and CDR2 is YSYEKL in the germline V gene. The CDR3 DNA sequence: TGCGCCAGCAGCCAAGATCCTAGCGGGCCCAGACCCTACGAGCAGTACTTC. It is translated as CASSQDPSGPRPYEQYF.

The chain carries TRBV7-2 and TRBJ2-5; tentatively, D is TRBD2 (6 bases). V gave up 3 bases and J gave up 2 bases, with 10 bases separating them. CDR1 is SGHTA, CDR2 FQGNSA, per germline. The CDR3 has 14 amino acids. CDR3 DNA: TGTGCCAGCAGCTTCTTTGCGGGGCAAGAGACCCAGTACTTC. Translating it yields CASSFFAGQETQYF.

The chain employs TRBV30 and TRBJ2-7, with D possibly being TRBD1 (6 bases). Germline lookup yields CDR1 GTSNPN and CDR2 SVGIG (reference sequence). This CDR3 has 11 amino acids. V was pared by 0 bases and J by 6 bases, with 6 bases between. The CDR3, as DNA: TGTGCCTGGAGTGTAGGGGGCGAGCAGTACTTC. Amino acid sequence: CAWSVGGEQYF.

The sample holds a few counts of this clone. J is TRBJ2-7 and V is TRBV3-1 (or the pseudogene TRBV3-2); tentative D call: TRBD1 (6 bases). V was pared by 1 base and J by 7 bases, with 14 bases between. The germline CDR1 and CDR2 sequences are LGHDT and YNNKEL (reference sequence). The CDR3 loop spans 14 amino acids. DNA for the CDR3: TGTGCCAGCAGCCAAGGTTGGGGGCCGGGGGAGCAGTACTTC. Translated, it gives CASSQGWGPGEQYF.

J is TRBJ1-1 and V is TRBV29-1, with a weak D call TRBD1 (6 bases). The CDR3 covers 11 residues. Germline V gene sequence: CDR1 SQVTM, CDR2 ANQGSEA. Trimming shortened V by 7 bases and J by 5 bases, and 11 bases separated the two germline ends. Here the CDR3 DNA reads TGCAGCGGGGGGCGCAGGACTGAAGCTTTCTTT. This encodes CSGGRRTEAFF.

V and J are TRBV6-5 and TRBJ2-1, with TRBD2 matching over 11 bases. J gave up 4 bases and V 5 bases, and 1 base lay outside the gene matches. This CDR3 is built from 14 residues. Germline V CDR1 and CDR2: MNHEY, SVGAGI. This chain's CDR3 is CASSRLAGYNEQFF. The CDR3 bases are TGTGCCAGCAGTCGACTAGCGGGATACAATGAGCAGTTCTTC.

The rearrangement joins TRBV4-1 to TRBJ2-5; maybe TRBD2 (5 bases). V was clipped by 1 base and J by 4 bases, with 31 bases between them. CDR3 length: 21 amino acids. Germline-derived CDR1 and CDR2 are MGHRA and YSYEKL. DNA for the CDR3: TGCGCCAGCAGCCAAGTGGTACGAAATTGGTCACCCGGGGAATTCGGAGAGACCCAGTACTTC. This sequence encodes CASSQVVRNWSPGEFGETQYF.

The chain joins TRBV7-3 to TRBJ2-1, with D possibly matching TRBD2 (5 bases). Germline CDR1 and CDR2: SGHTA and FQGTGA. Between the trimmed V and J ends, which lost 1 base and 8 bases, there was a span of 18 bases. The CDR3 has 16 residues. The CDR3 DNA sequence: TGTGCCAGCAGCTTAATTCGTCGCGAGGGAAGTGATGAGCAGTTCTTC. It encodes CASSLIRREGSDEQFF.

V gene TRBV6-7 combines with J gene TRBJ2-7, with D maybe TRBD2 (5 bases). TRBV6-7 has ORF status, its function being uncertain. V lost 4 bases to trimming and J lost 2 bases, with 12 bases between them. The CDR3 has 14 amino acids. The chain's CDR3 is CASSCLHGAYEQYF. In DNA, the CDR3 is TGTGCCAGCAGTTGCCTCCACGGGGCCTACGAGCAGTACTTC.

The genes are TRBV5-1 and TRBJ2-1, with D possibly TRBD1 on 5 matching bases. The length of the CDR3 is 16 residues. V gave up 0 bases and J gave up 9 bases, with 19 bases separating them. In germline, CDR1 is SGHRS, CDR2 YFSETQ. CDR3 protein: CASSLDPVRTDSEQFF. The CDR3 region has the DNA TGCGCCAGCAGCTTGGACCCGGTGAGAACTGACAGTGAGCAGTTCTTC.

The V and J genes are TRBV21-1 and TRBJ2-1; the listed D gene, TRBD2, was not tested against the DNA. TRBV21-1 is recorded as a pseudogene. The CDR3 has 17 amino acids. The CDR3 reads CASSKVDSGLNYNEQFF. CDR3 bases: TGTGCCAGCAGCAAAGTGGATAGCGGTTTAAACTACAATGAGCAGTTCTTC.

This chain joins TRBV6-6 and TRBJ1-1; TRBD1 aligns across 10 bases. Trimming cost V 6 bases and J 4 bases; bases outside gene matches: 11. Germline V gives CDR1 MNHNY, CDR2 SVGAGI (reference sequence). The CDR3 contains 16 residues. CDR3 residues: CASSRPGQGQGTEAFF. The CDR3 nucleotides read TGTGCCAGCAGCCGACCGGGACAGGGGCAGGGCACTGAAGCTTTCTTT.

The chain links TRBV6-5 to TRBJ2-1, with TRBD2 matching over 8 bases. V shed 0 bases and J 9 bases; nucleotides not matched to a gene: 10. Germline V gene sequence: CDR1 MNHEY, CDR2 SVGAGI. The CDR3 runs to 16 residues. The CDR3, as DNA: TGTGCCAGCAGTTACTCGCACGGGGGGGCCTATGGTGAGCAGTTCTTC. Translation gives CASSYSHGGAYGEQFF.

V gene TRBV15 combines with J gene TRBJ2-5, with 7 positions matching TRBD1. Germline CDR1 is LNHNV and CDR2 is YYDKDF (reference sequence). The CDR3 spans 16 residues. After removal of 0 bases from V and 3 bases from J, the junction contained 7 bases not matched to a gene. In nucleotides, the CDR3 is TGTGCCACCAGCAGAGATCTGAGGCAGGGGGAAGAGACCCAGTACTTC. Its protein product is CATSRDLRQGEETQYF.

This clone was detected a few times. CDR3: CASSPRHGQIRRYEQYF. In DNA, the CDR3 is TGTGCCAGCTCACCAAGGCATGGGCAGATAAGGAGGTACGAGCAGTACTTC. The genes are TRBV18 and TRBJ2-7; D perhaps matches TRBD2 (5 bases). V was pared by 2 bases and J by 4 bases, with 21 bases between. CDR1 and CDR2 from the germline V gene are KGHSH and LQKENI. There are 17 residues in the CDR3.